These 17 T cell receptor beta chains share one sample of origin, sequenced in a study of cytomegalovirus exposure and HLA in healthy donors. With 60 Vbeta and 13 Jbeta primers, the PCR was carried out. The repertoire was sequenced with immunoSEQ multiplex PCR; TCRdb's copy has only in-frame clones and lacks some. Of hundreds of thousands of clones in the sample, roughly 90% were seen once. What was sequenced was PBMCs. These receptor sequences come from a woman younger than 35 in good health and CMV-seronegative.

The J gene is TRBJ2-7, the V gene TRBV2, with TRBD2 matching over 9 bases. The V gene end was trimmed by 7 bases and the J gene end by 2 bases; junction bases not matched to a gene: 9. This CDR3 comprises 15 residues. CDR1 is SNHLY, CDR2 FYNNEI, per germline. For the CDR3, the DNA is TGTGCCAGCACCCCCGTGGCGGGAGGGACCTACGAGCAGTACTTC. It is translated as CASTPVAGGTYEQYF.

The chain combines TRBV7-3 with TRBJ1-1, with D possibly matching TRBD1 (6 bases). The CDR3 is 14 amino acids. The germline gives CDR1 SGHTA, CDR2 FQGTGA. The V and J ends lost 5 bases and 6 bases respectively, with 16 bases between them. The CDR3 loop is CASSATPGVAEAFF. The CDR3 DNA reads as TGTGCCAGCAGCGCTACTCCAGGGGTGGCTGAAGCTTTCTTT.

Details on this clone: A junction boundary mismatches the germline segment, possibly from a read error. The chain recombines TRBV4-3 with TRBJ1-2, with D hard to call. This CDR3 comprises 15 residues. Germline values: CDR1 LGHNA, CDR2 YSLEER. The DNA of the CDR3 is TGCGCCAGCAGCCAAGTCCGGGCAGCCGACTATAGCTACACCTTC. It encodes CASSQVRAADYSYTF.

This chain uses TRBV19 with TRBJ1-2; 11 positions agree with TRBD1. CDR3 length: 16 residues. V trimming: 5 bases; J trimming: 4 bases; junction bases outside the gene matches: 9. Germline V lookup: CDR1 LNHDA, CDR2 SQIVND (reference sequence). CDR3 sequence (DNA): TGTGCCAGTAGTGTCGGACAGGGGGCGCGCGGCTATGGCTACACCTTC. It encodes CASSVGQGARGYGYTF.

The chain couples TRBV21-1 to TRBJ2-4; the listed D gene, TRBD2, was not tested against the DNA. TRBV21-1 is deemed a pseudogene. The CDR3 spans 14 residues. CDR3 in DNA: TGTGCCAGCGATCCTCGGGAGGCCAAAAACATTCAGTACTTC. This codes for CASDPREAKNIQYF.

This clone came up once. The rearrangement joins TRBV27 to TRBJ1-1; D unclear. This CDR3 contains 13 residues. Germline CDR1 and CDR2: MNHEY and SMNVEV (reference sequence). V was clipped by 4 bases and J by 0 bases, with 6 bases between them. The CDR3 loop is CASSWGVNTEAFF. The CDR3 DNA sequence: TGTGCCAGCAGTTGGGGAGTGAACACTGAAGCTTTCTTT.

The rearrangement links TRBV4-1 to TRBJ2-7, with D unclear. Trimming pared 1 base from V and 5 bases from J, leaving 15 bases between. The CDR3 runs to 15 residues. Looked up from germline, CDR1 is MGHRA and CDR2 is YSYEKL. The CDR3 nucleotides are TGCGCCAGCAGCCAAGTTCTAGTGGTGAGTGACGAGCAGTACTTC. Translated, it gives CASSQVLVVSDEQYF.

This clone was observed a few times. CDR3 coding DNA: TGTGCCAGCAGCCCCCGGACAGGGCGCACTGAAGCTTTCTTT. This codes for CASSPRTGRTEAFF. V is TRBV27 and J is TRBJ1-1, with 8 bases fitting TRBD1. After removal of 6 bases from V and 4 bases from J, the junction contained 7 bases not matched to a gene. From germline, CDR1 is MNHEY and CDR2 SMNVEV (reference sequence). The CDR3 covers 14 residues.

The DNA for the CDR3 is TGCGCCAGCAGCCCAGGAGGAACCTCTGACAAAAACATTCAGTACTTC. It codes for CASSPGGTSDKNIQYF. This rearrangement joins TRBV5-1 to TRBJ2-4; D possibly corresponds to TRBD2 (5 bases). CDR3 length: 16 amino acids. From germline, CDR1 is SGHRS and CDR2 YFSETQ. Trimming took 4 bases from V and 3 from J, leaving 17 bases between them.

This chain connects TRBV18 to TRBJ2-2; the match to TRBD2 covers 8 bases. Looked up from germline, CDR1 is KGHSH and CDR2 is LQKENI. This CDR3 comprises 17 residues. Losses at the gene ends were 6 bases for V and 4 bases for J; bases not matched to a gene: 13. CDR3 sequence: CASSPQGLAGVTGELFF. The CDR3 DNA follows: TGTGCCAGCTCTCCTCAGGGGCTAGCGGGCGTCACCGGGGAGCTGTTTTTT.

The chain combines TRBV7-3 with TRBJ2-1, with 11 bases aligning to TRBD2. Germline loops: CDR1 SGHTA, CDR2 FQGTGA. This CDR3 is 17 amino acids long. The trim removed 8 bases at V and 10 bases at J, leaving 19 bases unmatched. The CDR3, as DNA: TGTGCCAGCGGACTGGAACCGGGGAATAGCGGGAGGGGGGAGCAGTTCTTC. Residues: CASGLEPGNSGRGEQFF.

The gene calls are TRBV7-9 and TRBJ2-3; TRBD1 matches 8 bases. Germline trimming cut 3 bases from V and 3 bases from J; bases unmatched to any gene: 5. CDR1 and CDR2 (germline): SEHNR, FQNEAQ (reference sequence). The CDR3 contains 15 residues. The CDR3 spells CASSLTGEFTDTQYF. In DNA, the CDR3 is TGTGCCAGCAGCTTGACAGGGGAATTTACAGATACGCAGTATTTT.

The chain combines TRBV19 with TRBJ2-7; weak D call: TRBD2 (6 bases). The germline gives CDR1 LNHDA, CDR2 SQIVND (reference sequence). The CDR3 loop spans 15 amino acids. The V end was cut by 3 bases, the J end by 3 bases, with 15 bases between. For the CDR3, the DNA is TGTGCCAGTAGTATTGTGGGGGAGGTCATCTACGAGCAGTACTTC. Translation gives CASSIVGEVIYEQYF.

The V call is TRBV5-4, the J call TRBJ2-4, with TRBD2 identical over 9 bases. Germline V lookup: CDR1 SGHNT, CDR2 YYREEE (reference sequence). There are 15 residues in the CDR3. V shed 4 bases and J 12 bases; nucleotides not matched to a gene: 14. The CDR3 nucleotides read TGTGCCAGCAGCCCGACTAGCGGAGAGGGCTCCACTCAGTACTTC. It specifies CASSPTSGEGSTQYF.

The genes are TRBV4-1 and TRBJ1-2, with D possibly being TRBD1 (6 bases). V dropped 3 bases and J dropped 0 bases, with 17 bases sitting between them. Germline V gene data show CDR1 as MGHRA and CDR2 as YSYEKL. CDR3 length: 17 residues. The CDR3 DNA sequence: TGCGCCAGCAGCCACGGTAAGGTGGACAGTCCTAACTATGGCTACACCTTC. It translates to CASSHGKVDSPNYGYTF.

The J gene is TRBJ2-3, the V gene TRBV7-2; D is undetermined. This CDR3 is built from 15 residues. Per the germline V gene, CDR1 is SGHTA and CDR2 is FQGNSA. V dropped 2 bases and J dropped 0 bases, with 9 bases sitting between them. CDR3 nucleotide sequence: TGTGCCAGCAGCTTAATGTCTCTTAGCACAGATACGCAGTATTTT. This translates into CASSLMSLSTDTQYF.

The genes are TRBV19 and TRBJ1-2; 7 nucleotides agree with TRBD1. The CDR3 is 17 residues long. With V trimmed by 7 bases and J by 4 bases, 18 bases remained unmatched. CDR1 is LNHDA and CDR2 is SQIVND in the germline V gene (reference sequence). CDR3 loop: CASKLRDSQFSSYGYTF. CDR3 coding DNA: TGTGCCAGTAAGCTTCGGGACAGCCAATTCTCTTCCTATGGCTACACCTTC.